This T cell receptor (beta chain) was sequenced for a study of cytomegalovirus exposure and HLA in healthy donors. Per the germline V gene, CDR1 is LGHNA and CDR2 is YSLEER. This CDR3 has 15 amino acids. V lost 1 base and J lost 7, with 14 bases in between. With respect to this clone: Antigen specificity is unknown.

The PCR used 60 Vbeta and 13 Jbeta primers. Assay used: immunoSEQ multiplex PCR; TCRdb lists only in-frame clones, some missing. Among approximately 150,000 clones listed, around a tenth were seen once. Overall study findings and caveats: It emerged from a later analysis that several of the most significant clusters appeared to be linked to common viral pathogens.

The V call is TRBV4-3, the J call TRBJ2-4; a possible D gene is TRBD1 (6 bases). This clonotype was obtained from a male donor in good health and CMV-seronegative. Sequenced input: PBMCs. Here the CDR3 reads CASSQAGAGVNIQYF. The CDR3 bases are TGCGCCAGCAGCCAAGCAGGGGCAGGAGTGAACATTCAGTACTTC.